A single T cell receptor beta chain is shown here with its context. As yet, its antigen is unknown. Molecular barcoding with unique molecular identifiers was used for the TCRbeta library. TCRdb redid the calling of the PCR reads with MiXCR, one entry per CDR3 protein. The repertoire holds about 200,000 distinct CDR3 sequences, with 7% to 9% as singletons. The data are from a study of T-cell reconstitution after alpha-beta-depleted transplantation in children. Findings of the study overall: At the one-year point after transplant, T-cell counts and TCRbeta diversity were found to come mostly from T cells that had been newly produced. In patients about two months after transplant, alpha-beta T cells reportedly arose from several hundred expanded graft clones. It was surviving recipient T cells and thymic progenitors that gave some patients high TCRbeta diversity at day 60.

Sequencing was performed on PBMCs, mostly from graft donor cells, taken 360 days after TCRalphabeta/CD19-depleted stem cell transplant. The receptor was isolated from a male patient between 2 and 15 years old who had a stem cell transplant for acute myeloid leukemia, so the T cells may come from the graft donor.

The CDR3 is CSAGGGSRTDTQYF. Here the CDR3 DNA reads TGCAGTGCCGGCGGGGGATCCCGCACAGATACGCAGTATTTT. V is TRBV20-1 and J is TRBJ2-3; 7 bases fit TRBD2. V was pared by 6 bases and J by 1 base, with 7 bases of the junction left unmatched. CDR3 length: 14 amino acids. CDR1 and CDR2 from the germline V gene are DFQATT and SNEGSKA (reference sequence).